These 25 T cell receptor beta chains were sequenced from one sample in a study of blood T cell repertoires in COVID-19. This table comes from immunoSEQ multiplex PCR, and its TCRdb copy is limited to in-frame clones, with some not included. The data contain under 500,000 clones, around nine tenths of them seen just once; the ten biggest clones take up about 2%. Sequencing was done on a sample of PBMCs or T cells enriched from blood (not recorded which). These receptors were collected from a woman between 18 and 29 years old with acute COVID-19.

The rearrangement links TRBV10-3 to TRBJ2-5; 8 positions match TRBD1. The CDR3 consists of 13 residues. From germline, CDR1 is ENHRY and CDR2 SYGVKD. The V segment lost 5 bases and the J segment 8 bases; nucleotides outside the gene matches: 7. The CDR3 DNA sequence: TGTGCCATCAGTCTACAGGGGGAGCTCACCCAGTACTTC. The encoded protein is CAISLQGELTQYF.

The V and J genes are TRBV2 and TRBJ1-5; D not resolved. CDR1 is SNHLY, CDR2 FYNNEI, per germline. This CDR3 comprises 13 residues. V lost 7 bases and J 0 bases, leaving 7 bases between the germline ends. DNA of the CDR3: TGTGCCAGCACCCAGGATAGCAATCAGCCCCAGCATTTT. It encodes CASTQDSNQPQHF.

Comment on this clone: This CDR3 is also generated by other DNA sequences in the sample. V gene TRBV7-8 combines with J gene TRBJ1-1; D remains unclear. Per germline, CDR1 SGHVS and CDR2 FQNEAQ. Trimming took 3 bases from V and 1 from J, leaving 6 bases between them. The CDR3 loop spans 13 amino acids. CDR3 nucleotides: TGTGCCAGCAGCTTGAGGCGGAACACTGAAGCTTTCTTT. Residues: CASSLRRNTEAFF. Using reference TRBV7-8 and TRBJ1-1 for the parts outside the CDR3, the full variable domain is GAGVSQSPRYKVAKRGQDVALRCDPISGHVSLFWYQQALGQGPEFLTYFQNEAQLDKSGLPSDRFFAERPEGSVSTLKIQRTQQEDSAVYLCASSLRRNTEAFFGQGTRLTVV.

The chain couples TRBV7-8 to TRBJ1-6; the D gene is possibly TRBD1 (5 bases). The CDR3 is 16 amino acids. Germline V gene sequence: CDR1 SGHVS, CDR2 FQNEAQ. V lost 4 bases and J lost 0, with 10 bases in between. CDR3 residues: CASSSLDSSYNSPLHF. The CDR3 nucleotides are TGTGCCAGCAGCTCCCTCGACAGCTCCTATAATTCACCCCTCCACTTT.

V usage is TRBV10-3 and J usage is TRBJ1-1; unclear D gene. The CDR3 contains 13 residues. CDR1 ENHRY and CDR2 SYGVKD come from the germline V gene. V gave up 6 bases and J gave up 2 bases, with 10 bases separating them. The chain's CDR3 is CAIRRVSNTEAFF. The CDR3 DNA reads TGTGCCATCAGGAGGGTGTCTAACACTGAAGCTTTCTTT.

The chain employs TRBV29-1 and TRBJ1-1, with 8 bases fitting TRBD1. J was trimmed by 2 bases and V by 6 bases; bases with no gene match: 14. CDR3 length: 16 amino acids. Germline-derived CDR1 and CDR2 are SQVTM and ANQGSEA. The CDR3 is CSVRVAQGADNTEAFF. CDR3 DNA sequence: TGCAGCGTAAGAGTGGCGCAGGGGGCCGATAACACTGAAGCTTTCTTT.

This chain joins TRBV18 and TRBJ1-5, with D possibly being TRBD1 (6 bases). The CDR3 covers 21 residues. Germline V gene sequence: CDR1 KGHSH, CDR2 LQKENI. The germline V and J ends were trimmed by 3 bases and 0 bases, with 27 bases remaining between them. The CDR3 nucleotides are TGTGCCAGCTCACCCAGACCAACGGTGTTTGGACAGCTAAATAGCAATCAGCCCCAGCATTTT. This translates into CASSPRPTVFGQLNSNQPQHF. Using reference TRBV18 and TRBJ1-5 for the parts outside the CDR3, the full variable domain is NAGVMQNPRHLVRRRGQEARLRCSPMKGHSHVYWYRQLPEEGLKFMVYLQKENIIDESGMPKERFSAEFPKEGPSILRIQQVVRGDSAAYFCASSPRPTVFGQLNSNQPQHFGDGTRLSIL.

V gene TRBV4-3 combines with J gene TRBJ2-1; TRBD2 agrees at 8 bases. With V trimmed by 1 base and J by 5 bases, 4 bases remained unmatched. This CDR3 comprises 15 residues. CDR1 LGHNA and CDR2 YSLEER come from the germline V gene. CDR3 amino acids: CASSQGTSRDNEQFF. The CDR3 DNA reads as TGCGCCAGCAGCCAAGGGACTAGCAGGGACAATGAGCAGTTCTTC.

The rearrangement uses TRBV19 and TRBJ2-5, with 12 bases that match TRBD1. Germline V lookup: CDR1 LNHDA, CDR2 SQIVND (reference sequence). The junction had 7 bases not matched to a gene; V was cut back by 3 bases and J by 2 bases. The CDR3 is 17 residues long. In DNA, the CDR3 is TGTGCCAGTAGTATGGAGGGACAGGGGGCTTTTCAAGAGACCCAGTACTTC. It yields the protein CASSMEGQGAFQETQYF.

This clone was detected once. CDR3 region: CASSLMNRDNNQPQHF. The CDR3 DNA reads TGTGCCAGCAGCCTAATGAACAGGGACAACAATCAGCCCCAGCATTTT. The genes are TRBV7-8 and TRBJ1-5; a weak D match, TRBD1 (6 bases). Germline lookup yields CDR1 SGHVS and CDR2 FQNEAQ. The V end was cut by 5 bases, the J end by 3 bases, with 17 bases between. This CDR3 is built from 16 residues.

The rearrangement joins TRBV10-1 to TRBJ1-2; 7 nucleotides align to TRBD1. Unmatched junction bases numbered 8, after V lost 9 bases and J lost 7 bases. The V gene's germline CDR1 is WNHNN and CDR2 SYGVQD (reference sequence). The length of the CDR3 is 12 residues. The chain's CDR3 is CARRRQGAGYTF. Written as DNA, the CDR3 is TGCGCCAGAAGGCGACAGGGAGCTGGCTACACCTTC.

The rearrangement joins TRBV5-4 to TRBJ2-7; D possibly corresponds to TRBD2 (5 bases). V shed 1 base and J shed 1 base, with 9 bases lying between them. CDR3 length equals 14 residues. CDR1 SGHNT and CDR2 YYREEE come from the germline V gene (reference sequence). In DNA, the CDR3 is TGTGCCAGCAGCTTGAGCGGACCGTCCTACGAGCAGTACTTC. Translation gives CASSLSGPSYEQYF.

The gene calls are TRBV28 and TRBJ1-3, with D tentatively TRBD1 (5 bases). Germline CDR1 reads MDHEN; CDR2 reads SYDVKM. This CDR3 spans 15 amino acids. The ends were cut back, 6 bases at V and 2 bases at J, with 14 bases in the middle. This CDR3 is CASRSGMGPGNTIYF. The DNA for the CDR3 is TGTGCCAGCAGATCAGGGATGGGTCCTGGAAACACCATATATTTT. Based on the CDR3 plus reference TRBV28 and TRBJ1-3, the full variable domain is DVKVTQSSRYLVKRTGEKVFLECVQDMDHENMFWYRQDPGLGLRLIYFSYDVKMKEKGDIPEGYSVSREKKERFSLILESASTNQTSMYLCASRSGMGPGNTIYFGEGSWLTVV.

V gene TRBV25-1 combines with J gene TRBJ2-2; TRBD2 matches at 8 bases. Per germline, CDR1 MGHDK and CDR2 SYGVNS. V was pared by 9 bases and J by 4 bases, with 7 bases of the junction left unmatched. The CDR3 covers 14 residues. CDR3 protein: CARHRLASTGELFF. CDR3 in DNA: TGTGCCAGGCACAGACTAGCGAGCACCGGGGAGCTGTTTTTT.

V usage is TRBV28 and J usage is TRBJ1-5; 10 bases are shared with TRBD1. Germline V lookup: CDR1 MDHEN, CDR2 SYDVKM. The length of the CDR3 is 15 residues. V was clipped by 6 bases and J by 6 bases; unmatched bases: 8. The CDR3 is CASRRQGAKGQPQHF. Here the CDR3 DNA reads TGTGCCAGCAGGCGACAGGGGGCGAAAGGTCAGCCCCAGCATTTT.

The CDR3: CASSLGGSGNQPQHF. DNA for the CDR3: TGTGCCAGCAGCTTAGGAGGGTCTGGCAATCAGCCCCAGCATTTT. This chain links TRBV7-6 with TRBJ1-5, with D unresolved. Trimming left V 1 base short and J 2 bases short, with 9 bases between. The germline gives CDR1 SGHVS, CDR2 FNYEAQ. The length of the CDR3 is 15 residues.

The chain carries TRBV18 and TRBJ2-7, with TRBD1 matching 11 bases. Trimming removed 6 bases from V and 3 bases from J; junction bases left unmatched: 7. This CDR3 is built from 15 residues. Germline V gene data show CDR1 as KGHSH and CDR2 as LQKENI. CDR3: CASSAGTGGLYEQYF. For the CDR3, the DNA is TGTGCCAGCTCGGCCGGGACAGGGGGACTCTACGAGCAGTACTTC.

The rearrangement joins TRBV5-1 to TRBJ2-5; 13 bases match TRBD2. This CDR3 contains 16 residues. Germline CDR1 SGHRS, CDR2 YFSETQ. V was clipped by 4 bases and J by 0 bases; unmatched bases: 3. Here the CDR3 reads CASSAGLAGHQETQYF. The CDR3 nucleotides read TGCGCCAGCAGCGCGGGACTAGCGGGGCACCAAGAGACCCAGTACTTC.

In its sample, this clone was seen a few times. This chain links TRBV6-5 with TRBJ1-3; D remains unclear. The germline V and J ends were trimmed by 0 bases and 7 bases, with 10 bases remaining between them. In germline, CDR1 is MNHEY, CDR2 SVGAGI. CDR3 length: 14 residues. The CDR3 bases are TGTGCCAGCAGTTACTCGAACTCGCTGAACACCATATATTTT. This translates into CASSYSNSLNTIYF.

The CDR3: CASSSPRGEKLFF. CDR3 coding DNA: TGTGCCAGCAGCAGTCCCCGGGGTGAAAAACTGTTTTTT. The chain has TRBV5-4 and TRBJ1-4, with no clear D. From germline, CDR1 is SGHNT and CDR2 YYREEE (reference sequence). The CDR3 runs 13 residues. V lost 4 bases to trimming and J lost 7 bases, with 11 bases between them. Complete variable domain (other parts from reference TRBV5-4 and TRBJ1-4): ETGVTQSPTHLIKTRGQQVTLRCSSQSGHNTVSWYQQALGQGPQFIFQYYREEENGRGNFPPRFSGLQFPNYSSELNVNALELDDSALYLCASSSPRGEKLFFGSGTQLSVL.

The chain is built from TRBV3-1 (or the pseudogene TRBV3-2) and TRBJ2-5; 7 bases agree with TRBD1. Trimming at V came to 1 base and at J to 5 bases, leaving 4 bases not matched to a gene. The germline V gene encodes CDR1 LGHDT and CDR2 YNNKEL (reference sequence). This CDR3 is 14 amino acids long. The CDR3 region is CASSQGGGWETQYF. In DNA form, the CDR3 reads TGTGCCAGCAGCCAAGGAGGGGGCTGGGAGACCCAGTACTTC.

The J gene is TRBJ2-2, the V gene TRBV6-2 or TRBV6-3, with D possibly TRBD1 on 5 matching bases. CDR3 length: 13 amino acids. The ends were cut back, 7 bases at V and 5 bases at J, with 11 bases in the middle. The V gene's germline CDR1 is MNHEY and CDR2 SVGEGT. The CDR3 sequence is CASNPAGTGELFF. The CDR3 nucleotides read TGTGCCAGCAACCCAGCAGGGACCGGGGAGCTGTTTTTT.

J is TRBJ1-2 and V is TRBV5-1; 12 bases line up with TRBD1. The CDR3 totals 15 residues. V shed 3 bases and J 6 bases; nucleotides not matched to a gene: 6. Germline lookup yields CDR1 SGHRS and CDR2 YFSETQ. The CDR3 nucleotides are TGCGCCAGCAGCTCGGGACAGGGGGCTCCTAATGGCTACACCTTC. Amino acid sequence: CASSSGQGAPNGYTF.

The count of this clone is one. CDR3 sequence reads: CASSIGTASGANVLTF. The CDR3 coding sequence is TGTGCCAGCAGCATCGGGACAGCCTCTGGGGCCAACGTCCTGACTTTC. The chain is built from TRBV5-4 and TRBJ2-6; 7 bases align to TRBD1. Germline V gene lookup returns CDR1 SGHNT and CDR2 YYREEE (reference sequence). The J segment lost 0 bases and the V segment lost 4 bases, leaving 4 bases of the junction unmatched. This CDR3 comprises 16 residues.

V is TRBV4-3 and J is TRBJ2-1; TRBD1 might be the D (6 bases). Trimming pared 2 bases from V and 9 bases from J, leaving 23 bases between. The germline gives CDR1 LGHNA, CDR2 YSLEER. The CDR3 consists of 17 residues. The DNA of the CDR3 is TGCGCCAGCAGCCAACAGACAGGCTACAATTCCCCAATTGAGCAGTTCTTC. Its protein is CASSQQTGYNSPIEQFF.